This entry lists 10 T cell receptor beta chains sequenced from one sample in a study of blood T cell repertoires in COVID-19. Method: immunoSEQ multiplex PCR; TCRdb's copy keeps in-frame clones and lacks some. The sample shows approximately 150,000 clones, roughly 79% of them seen only once. Sequencing input: peripheral blood. These receptors were obtained from an older woman with acute or convalescent COVID-19.

J is TRBJ2-1 and V is TRBV6-5; 9 bases map to TRBD1. CDR3 size: 16 residues. Trimming at V came to 4 bases and at J to 2 bases, leaving 6 bases not matched to a gene. CDR1 is MNHEY and CDR2 is SVGAGI in the germline V gene. The CDR3 region has the DNA TGTGCCAGCAGTTTACAGGGGGCTGGACCCTACAATGAGCAGTTCTTC. Protein product: CASSLQGAGPYNEQFF.

The chain uses TRBV12-3 or TRBV12-4 and TRBJ1-3, with a tentative D call TRBD1 (5 bases). This CDR3 is built from 12 residues. Trimming took off 6 bases at V and 6 bases at J, with 9 bases between the two ends. The CDR3 DNA follows: TGTGCCAGCAGCCCCAGGGAAAACACCATATATTTT. Amino acids: CASSPRENTIYF.

The chain links TRBV28 to TRBJ1-5, with D tentatively TRBD1 (6 bases). The CDR3 consists of 13 residues. CDR1 is MDHEN, CDR2 SYDVKM, per germline. V shed 8 bases and J shed 2 bases, with 10 bases lying between them. CDR3 region: CASAWGRNQPQHF. In nucleotides, the CDR3 is TGTGCCAGCGCGTGGGGGCGCAATCAGCCCCAGCATTTT.

The V call is TRBV30, the J call TRBJ2-7; 7 bases map to TRBD2. V dropped 1 base and J dropped 0; count of bases not matched to a gene: 15. Germline V CDR1 and CDR2: GTSNPN, SVGIG (reference sequence). This CDR3 region has 18 residues. The CDR3 loop reads CAWSGGSVLAFSSYEQYF. The CDR3 DNA reads as TGTGCCTGGAGTGGAGGGAGCGTACTAGCGTTCAGCTCCTACGAGCAGTACTTC.

This clone has only a few counts. The gene calls are TRBV19 and TRBJ1-1; unclear D gene. Germline V gene data show CDR1 as LNHDA and CDR2 as SQIVND (reference sequence). Trimming left V 4 bases short and J 1 base short, with 10 bases between. This CDR3 spans 14 amino acids. This CDR3 is CASSTGWANTEAFF. The CDR3 nucleotides are TGTGCCAGTAGTACGGGGTGGGCGAACACTGAAGCTTTCTTT.

This chain joins TRBV3-1 (or the pseudogene TRBV3-2) and TRBJ1-2; a possible D gene is TRBD1 (5 bases). V gave up 3 bases and J gave up 8 bases, with 10 bases separating them. This CDR3 region has 12 residues. Germline V lookup: CDR1 LGHDT, CDR2 YNNKEL (reference sequence). The CDR3 nucleotides are TGTGCCAGCAGCCACGGGCAGGGCGGCTACACCTTC. This translates into CASSHGQGGYTF.

The CDR3: CASSDHPYNEQFF. The CDR3 DNA follows: TGTGCCAGCAGTGATCATCCATACAATGAGCAGTTCTTC. The chain combines TRBV6-4 with TRBJ2-1; D not resolved. Germline CDR1 and CDR2: MRHNA and SNTAGT. This CDR3 is built from 13 residues. Trimming cost V 3 bases and J 4 bases, with 7 bases left between them.

This chain's CDR3 is CASSLAGDTDTQYF. For the CDR3, the DNA is TGTGCCAGCAGCTTAGCGGGAGATACAGATACGCAGTATTTT. This chain links TRBV11-1 with TRBJ2-3, with D tentatively TRBD2 (5 bases). CDR1 is SGHAT and CDR2 is FQDESV in the germline V gene (reference sequence). This CDR3 comprises 14 residues. V gave up 0 bases and J gave up 3 bases, with 7 bases separating them.

This clone has ten or more counts. The chain employs TRBV5-1 and TRBJ1-1; D is possibly TRBD1 (5 bases). The CDR3 has 14 residues. Trimming cost V 4 bases and J 0 bases, with 10 bases left between them. Germline V CDR1 and CDR2: SGHRS, YFSETQ. CDR3: CASSQGGLNTEAFF. As DNA, the CDR3 is TGCGCCAGCAGCCAGGGCGGCCTGAACACTGAAGCTTTCTTT. The variable domain in full, with the rest retrieved from reference TRBV5-1 and TRBJ1-1, is KAGVTQTPRYLIKTRGQQVTLSCSPISGHRSVSWYQQTPGQGLQFLFEYFSETQRNKGNFPGRFSGRQFSNSRSEMNVSTLELGDSALYLCASSQGGLNTEAFFGQGTRLTVV.

The V call is TRBV25-1, the J call TRBJ2-1, with 9 bases fitting TRBD2. The CDR3 extends over 15 amino acids. CDR1 is MGHDK, CDR2 SYGVNS, per germline. V gave up 2 bases and J gave up 10 bases; unmatched junction bases: 9. CDR3 nucleotide sequence: TGTGCCAGCAGTGAAAGCGGGAGGACCCTCATAGAGCAGTTCTTC. This gives the protein CASSESGRTLIEQFF.